What follows describes a single T cell receptor beta chain. This entry comes from a study of T cell responses to AZD1222 COVID-19 vaccine. CDR1 is SGHNT, CDR2 YENEEA, per germline. Between the trimmed V and J ends, which lost 5 bases and 1 base, there was a span of 5 bases. The CDR3 sequence is 12 residues long. Some clones are missing from TCRdb's copy, which holds only in-frame ones; the method was immunoSEQ multiplex PCR. The data contain 130,000 or so clones, more than 85% of them singletons. The sequencing here drew on peripheral blood, taken on day 0 of AZD1222 vaccination. The V and J genes are TRBV11-3 and TRBJ1-1; no definite D call. The sequence derives from an adult in good health. CDR3 DNA: TGTGCCAGCAGCATTGGGAACACTGAAGCTTTCTTT. Its translation: CASSIGNTEAFF.